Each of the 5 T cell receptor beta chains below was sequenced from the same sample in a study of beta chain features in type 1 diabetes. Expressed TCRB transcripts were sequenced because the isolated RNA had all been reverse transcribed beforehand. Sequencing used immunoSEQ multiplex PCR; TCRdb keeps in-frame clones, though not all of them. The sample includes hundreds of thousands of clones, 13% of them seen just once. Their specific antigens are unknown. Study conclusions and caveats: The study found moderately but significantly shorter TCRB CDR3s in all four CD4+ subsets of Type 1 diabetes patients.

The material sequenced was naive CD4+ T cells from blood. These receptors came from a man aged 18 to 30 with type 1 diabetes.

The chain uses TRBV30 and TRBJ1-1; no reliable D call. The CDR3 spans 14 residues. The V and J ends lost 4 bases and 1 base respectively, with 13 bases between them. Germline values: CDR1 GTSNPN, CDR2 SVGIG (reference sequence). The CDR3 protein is CAWTGLRENTEAFF. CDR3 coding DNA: TGTGCCTGGACGGGTCTGCGAGAGAACACTGAAGCTTTCTTT.

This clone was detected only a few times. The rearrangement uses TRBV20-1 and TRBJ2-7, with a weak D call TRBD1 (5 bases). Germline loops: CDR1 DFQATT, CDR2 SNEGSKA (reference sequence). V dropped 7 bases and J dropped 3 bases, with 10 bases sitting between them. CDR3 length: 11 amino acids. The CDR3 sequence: CSGDQGYEQYF. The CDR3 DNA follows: TGCAGTGGAGACCAGGGCTACGAGCAGTACTTC.

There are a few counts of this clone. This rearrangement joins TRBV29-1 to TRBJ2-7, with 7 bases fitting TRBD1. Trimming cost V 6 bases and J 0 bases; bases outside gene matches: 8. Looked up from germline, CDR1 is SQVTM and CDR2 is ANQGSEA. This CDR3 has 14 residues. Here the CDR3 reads CSVVPWDSSYEQYF. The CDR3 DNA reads TGCAGCGTGGTCCCCTGGGACAGCTCCTACGAGCAGTACTTC.

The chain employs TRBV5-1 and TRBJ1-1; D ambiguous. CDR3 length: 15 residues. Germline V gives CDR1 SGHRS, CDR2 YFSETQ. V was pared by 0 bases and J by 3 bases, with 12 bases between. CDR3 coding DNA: TGCGCCAGCAGCTTGGAACCCGGGTTTGACACTGAAGCTTTCTTT. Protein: CASSLEPGFDTEAFF. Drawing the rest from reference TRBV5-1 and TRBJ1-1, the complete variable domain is KAGVTQTPRYLIKTRGQQVTLSCSPISGHRSVSWYQQTPGQGLQFLFEYFSETQRNKGNFPGRFSGRQFSNSRSEMNVSTLELGDSALYLCASSLEPGFDTEAFFGQGTRLTVV.

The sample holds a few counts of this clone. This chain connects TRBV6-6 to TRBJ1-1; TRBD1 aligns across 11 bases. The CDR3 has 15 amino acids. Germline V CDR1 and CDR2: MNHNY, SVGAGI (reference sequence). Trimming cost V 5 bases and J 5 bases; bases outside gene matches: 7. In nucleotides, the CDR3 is TGTGCCAGCAGTGCCGGACAGGGGGCGGAAACTGAAGCTTTCTTT. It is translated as CASSAGQGAETEAFF.